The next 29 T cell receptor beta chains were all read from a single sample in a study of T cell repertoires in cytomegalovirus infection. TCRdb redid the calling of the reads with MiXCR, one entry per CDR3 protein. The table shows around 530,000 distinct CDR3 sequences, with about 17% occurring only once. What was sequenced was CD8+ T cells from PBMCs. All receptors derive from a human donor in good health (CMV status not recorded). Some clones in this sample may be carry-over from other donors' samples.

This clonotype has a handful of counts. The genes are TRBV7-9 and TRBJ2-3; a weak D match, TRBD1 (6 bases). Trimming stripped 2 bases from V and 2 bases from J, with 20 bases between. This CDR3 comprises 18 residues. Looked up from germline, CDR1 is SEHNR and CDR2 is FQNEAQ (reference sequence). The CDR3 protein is CASSLMFGRGRDTDTQYF. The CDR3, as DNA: TGTGCCAGCAGCTTAATGTTTGGCAGGGGCAGGGACACAGATACGCAGTATTTT. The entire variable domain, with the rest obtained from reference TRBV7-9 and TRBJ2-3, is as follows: DTGVSQNPRHKITKRGQNVTFRCDPISEHNRLYWYRQTLGQGPEFLTYFQNEAQLEKSRLLSDRFSAERPKGSFSTLEIQRTEQGDSAMYLCASSLMFGRGRDTDTQYFGPGTRLTVL.

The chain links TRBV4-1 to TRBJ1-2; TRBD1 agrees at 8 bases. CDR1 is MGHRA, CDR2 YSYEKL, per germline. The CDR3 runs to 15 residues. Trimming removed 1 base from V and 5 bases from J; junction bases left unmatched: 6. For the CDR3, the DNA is TGCGCCAGCAGCCAAGCGACAGGGGAGCGGTATGGCTACACCTTC. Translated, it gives CASSQATGERYGYTF.

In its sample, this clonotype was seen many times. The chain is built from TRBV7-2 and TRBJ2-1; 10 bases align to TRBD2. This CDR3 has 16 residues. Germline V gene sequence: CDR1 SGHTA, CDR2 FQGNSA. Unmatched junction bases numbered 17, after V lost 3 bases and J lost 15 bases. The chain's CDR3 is CASSFNPAGGWGDVFF. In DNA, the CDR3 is TGTGCCAGCAGCTTTAATCCAGCGGGGGGGTGGGGTGATGTGTTCTTC.

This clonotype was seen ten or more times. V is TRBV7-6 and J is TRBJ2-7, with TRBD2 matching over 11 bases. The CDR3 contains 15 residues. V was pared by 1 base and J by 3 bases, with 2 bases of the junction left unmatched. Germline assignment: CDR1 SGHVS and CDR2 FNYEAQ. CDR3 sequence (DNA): TGTGCCAGCAGCTTAGAGACTAGCGGGAACTACGAGCAGTACTTC. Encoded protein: CASSLETSGNYEQYF.

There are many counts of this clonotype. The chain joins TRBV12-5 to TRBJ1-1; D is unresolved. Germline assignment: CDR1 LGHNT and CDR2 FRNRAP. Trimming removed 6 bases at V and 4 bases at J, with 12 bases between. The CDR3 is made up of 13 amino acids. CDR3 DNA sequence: TGTGCTAGTGGACAAAACCGGGGCACTGAAGCTTTCTTT. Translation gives CASGQNRGTEAFF.

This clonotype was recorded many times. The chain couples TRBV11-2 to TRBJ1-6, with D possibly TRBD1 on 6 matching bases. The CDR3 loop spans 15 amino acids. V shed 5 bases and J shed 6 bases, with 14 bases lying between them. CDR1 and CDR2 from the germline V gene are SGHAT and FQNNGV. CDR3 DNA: TGTGCCAGCAGCCCTACCGGGGGCGGTAATTCACCCCTCCACTTT. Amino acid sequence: CASSPTGGGNSPLHF.

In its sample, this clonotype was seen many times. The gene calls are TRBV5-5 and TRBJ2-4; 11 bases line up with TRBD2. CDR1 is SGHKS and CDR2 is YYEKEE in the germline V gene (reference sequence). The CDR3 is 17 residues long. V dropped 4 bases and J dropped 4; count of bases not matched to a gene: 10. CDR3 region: CASSRTTSGGFKNIQYF. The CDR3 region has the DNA TGTGCCAGCAGCAGAACAACTAGCGGGGGATTTAAAAACATTCAGTACTTC. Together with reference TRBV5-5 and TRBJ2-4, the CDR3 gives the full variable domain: DAGVTQSPTHLIKTRGQQVTLRCSPISGHKSVSWYQQVLGQGPQFIFQYYEKEERGRGNFPDRFSARQFPNYSSELNVNALLLGDSALYLCASSRTTSGGFKNIQYFGAGTRLSVL.

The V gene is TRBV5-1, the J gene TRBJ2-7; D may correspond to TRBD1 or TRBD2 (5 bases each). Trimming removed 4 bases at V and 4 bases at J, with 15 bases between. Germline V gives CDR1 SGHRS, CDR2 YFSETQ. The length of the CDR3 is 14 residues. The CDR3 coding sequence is TGCGCCAGCAGCCGTGGGACGGACATATACGAGCAGTACTTC. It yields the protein CASSRGTDIYEQYF.

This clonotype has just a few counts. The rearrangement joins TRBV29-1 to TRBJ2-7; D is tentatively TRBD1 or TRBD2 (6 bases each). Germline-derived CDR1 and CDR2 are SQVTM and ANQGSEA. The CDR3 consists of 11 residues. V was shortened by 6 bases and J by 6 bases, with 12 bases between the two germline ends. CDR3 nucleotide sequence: TGCAGCGTGAATGGGGGGCCCGAGCAGTACTTC. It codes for CSVNGGPEQYF.

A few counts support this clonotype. This CDR3 reads CASSFRGQGNTIYF. The CDR3 DNA reads as TGTGCCAGCAGTTTCAGGGGGCAAGGAAACACCATATATTTT. This chain connects TRBV6-5 to TRBJ1-3; 8 nucleotides match TRBD1. The CDR3 is 14 amino acids. Germline lookup yields CDR1 MNHEY and CDR2 SVGAGI. The V and J ends lost 4 bases and 4 bases, in that order; junction bases with no gene match: 3.

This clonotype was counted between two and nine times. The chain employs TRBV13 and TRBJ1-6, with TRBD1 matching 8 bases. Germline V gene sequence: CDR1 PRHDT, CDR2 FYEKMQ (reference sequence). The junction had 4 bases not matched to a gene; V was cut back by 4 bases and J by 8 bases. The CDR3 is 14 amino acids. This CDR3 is CASSSGQGYSPLHF. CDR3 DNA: TGTGCCAGCAGCTCCGGACAGGGTTATTCACCCCTCCACTTT.

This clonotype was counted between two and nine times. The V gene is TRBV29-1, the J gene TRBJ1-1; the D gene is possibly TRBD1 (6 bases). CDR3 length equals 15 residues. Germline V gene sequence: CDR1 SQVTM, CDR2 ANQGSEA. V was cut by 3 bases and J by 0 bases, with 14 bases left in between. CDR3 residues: CSVENQGHMNTEAFF. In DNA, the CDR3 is TGCAGCGTTGAGAACCAGGGACACATGAACACTGAAGCTTTCTTT.

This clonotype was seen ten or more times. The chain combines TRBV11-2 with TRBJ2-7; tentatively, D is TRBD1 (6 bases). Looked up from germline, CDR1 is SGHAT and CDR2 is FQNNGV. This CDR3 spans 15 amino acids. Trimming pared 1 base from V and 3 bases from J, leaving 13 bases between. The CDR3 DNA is TGTGCCAGCAGCTTAGTAGGTGGGACATACTACGAGCAGTACTTC. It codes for CASSLVGGTYYEQYF.

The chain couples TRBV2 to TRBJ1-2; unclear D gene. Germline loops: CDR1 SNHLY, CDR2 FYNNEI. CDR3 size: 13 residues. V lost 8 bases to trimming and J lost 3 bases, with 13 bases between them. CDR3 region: CASGPGKDYGYTF. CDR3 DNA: TGTGCCAGCGGTCCGGGGAAAGACTATGGCTACACCTTC.

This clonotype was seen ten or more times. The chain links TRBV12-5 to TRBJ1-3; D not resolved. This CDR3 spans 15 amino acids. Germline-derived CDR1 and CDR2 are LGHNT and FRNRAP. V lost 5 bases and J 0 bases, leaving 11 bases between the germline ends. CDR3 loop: CASGHDTYSGNTIYF. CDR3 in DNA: TGTGCTAGTGGTCATGACACCTACTCTGGAAACACCATATATTTT.

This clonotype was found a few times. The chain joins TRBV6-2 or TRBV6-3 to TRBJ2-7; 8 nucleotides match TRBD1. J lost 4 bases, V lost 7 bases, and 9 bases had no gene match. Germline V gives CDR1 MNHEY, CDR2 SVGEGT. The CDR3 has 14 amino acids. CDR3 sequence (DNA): TGTGCCAGCACCTCAGGACAGGGATTATACGAGCAGTACTTC. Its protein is CASTSGQGLYEQYF.

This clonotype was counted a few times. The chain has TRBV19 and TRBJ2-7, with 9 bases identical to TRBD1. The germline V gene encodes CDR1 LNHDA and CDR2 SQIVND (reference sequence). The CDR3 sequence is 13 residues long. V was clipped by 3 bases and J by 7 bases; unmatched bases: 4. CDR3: CASSIDGQGEQYF. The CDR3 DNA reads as TGTGCCAGTAGTATCGACGGACAGGGGGAGCAGTACTTC. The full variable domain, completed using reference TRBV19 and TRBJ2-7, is DGGITQSPKYLFRKEGQNVTLSCEQNLNHDAMYWYRQDPGQGLRLIYYSQIVNDFQKGDIAEGYSVSREKKESFPLTVTSAQKNPTAFYLCASSIDGQGEQYFGPGTRLTVT.

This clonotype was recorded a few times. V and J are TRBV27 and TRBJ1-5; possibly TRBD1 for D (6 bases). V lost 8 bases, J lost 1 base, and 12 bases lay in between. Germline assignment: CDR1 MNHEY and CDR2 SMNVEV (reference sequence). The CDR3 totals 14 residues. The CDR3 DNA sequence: TGTGCCAGCTCGATTACAGGGAGCAATCAGCCCCAGCATTTT. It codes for CASSITGSNQPQHF.

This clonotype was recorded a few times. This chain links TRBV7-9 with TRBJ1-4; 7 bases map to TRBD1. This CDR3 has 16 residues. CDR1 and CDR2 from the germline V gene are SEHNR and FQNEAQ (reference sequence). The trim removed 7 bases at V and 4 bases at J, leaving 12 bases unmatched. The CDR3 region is CASTAGTASFNEKLFF. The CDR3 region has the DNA TGTGCCAGCACCGCCGGGACAGCTAGCTTTAATGAAAAACTGTTTTTT.

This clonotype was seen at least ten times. The CDR3 bases are TGTGCCAGCAGTTTCAGCAGGGCCGGAAACACCATATATTTT. It codes for CASSFSRAGNTIYF. The chain combines TRBV27 with TRBJ1-3; D may be TRBD1 (5 bases). Germline V lookup: CDR1 MNHEY, CDR2 SMNVEV (reference sequence). With 3 bases removed from V and 4 bases from J, the gap between germline ends came to 10 bases. The CDR3 runs to 14 residues.

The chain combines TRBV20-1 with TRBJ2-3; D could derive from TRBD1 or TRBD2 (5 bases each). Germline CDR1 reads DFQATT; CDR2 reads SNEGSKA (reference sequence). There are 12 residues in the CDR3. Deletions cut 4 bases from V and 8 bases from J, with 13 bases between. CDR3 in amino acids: CSAMLGEVTQYF. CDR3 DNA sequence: TGCAGTGCTATGTTGGGGGAAGTTACGCAGTATTTT.

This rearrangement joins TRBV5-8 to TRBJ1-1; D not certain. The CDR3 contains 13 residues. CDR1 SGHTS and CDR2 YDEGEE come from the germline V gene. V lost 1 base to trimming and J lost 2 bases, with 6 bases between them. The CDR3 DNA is TGTGCCAGCAGCTTGAGGCCAAACACTGAAGCTTTCTTT. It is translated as CASSLRPNTEAFF.

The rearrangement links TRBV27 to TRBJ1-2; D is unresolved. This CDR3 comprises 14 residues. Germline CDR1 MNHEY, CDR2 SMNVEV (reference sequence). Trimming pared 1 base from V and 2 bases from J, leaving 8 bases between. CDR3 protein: CASSLYGNNYGYTF. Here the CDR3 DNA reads TGTGCCAGCAGTTTATACGGGAACAACTATGGCTACACCTTC.

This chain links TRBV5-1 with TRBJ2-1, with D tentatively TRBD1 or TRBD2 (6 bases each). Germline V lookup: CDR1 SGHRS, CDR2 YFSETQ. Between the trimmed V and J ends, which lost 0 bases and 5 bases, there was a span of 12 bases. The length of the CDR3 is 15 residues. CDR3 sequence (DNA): TGCGCCAGCAGCTTGGGGAGGGGGAGTAACAATGAGCAGTTCTTC. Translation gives CASSLGRGSNNEQFF.

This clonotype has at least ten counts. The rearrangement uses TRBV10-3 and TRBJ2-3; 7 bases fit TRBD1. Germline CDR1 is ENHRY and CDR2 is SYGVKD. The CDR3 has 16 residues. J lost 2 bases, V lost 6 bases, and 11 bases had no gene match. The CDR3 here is CAISETGTEPTDTQYF. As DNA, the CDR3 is TGTGCCATCAGCGAGACCGGGACAGAACCCACAGATACGCAGTATTTT.

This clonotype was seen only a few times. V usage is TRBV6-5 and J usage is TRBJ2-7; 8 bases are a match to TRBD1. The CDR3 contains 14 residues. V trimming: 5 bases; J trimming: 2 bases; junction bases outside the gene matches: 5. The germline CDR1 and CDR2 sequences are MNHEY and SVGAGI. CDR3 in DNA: TGTGCCAGCAGTACACGGGACAGGACCTACGAGCAGTACTTC. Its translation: CASSTRDRTYEQYF.

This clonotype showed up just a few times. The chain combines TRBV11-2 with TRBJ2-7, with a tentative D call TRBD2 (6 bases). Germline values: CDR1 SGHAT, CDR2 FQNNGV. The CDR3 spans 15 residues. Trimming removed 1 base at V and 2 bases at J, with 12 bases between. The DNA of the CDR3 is TGTGCCAGCAGCTTAGCCGCGGGGCGCCCCTACGAGCAGTACTTC. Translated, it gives CASSLAAGRPYEQYF. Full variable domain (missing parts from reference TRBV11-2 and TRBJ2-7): EAGVAQSPRYKIIEKRQSVAFWCNPISGHATLYWYQQILGQGPKLLIQFQNNGVVDDSQLPKDRFSAERLKGVDSTLKIQPAKLEDSAVYLCASSLAAGRPYEQYFGPGTRLTVT.

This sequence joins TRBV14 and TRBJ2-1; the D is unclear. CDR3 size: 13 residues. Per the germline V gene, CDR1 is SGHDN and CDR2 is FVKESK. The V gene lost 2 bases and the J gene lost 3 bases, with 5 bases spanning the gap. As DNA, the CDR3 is TGTGCCAGCAGCCAACTATACTACAATGAGCAGTTCTTC. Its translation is CASSQLYYNEQFF.

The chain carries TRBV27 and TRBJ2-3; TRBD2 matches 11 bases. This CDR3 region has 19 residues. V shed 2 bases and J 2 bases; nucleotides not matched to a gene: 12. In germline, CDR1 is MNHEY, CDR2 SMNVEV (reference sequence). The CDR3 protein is CASSLLPGTSGAITDTQYF. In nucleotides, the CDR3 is TGTGCCAGCAGTTTACTCCCTGGGACTAGCGGAGCAATCACAGATACGCAGTATTTT.